This T cell receptor beta chain stems from a study of shared clonotypes between healthy human individuals. Notes on the study in general: Shared clonotypes across all four donors exceeded non-shared ones in generation probability.

A note on this clone: What it recognizes is unknown.

This table comes from immunoSEQ multiplex PCR, and its TCRdb copy is limited to in-frame clones, with some not included. The sample holds about 1.4 million clones, approximately 96% seen once. The CDR3 loop spans 17 amino acids. The V and J ends lost 5 bases and 0 bases respectively, with 14 bases between them. Germline values: CDR1 LNHDA, CDR2 SQIVND (reference sequence). The clonotype originates from a man aged 25-45 years in good health. The specimen sequenced was naive CD4+ T cells sorted from blood. Described subset: CD45RA+ positively selected. The V gene is TRBV19, the J gene TRBJ2-6; no clear D. This CDR3 is CASSLGWMSSGANVLTF. The DNA for the CDR3 is TGTGCCAGTAGTTTGGGATGGATGAGCTCTGGGGCCAACGTCCTGACTTTC.